The 23 T cell receptor beta chains below all came from one sample that was sequenced in a study of CD8 T cells in ankylosing spondylitis. TCRdb reprocessed the 5' RACE reads via MiXCR and lists one record per CDR3 protein. Of around 210,000 distinct CDR3 sequences in the sample, 8% to 10% are singletons; the top ten hold 4% to 5%. Specimen: blood, either unsorted or a sorted T cell fraction (not recorded which). The origin of the receptors is a female donor with ankylosing spondylitis or in good health (not recorded which).

In its sample, this clonotype was seen many times. The chain couples TRBV4-3 to TRBJ2-1; 8 bases line up with TRBD2. The CDR3 contains 16 residues. Trimming removed 0 bases from V and 9 bases from J; junction bases left unmatched: 10. In germline, CDR1 is LGHNA, CDR2 YSLEER. Written as DNA, the CDR3 is TGCGCCAGCAGCCAAGATGGAACTAGCGGAGTTTCTGAGCAGTTCTTC. It specifies CASSQDGTSGVSEQFF.

This clonotype was detected many times. The chain combines TRBV7-2 with TRBJ1-1, with D unresolved. The CDR3 loop spans 12 amino acids. Germline V gene lookup returns CDR1 SGHTA and CDR2 FQGNSA. V was trimmed by 5 bases and J by 11 bases, leaving 15 bases between them. Here the CDR3 reads CASSRTAGRAFF. The CDR3 DNA follows: TGTGCCAGCAGCCGTACAGCGGGTAGGGCTTTCTTT. Full variable domain (outside the CDR3, taken from reference TRBV7-2 and TRBJ1-1): GAGVSQSPSNKVTEKGKDVELRCDPISGHTALYWYRQSLGQGLEFLIYFQGNSAPDKSGLPSDRFSAERTGGSVSTLTIQRTQQEDSAVYLCASSRTAGRAFFGQGTRLTVV.

V and J are TRBV19 and TRBJ2-5; D possibly corresponds to TRBD2 (6 bases). The germline CDR1 and CDR2 sequences are LNHDA and SQIVND (reference sequence). The CDR3 has 14 residues. The germline V and J ends were trimmed by 6 bases and 7 bases, with 18 bases remaining between them. The CDR3 loop is CASSSTGGRGTQYF. The CDR3 DNA reads as TGTGCCAGTAGCTCCACCGGGGGAAGAGGGACCCAGTACTTC.

This clonotype showed up many times. The V call is TRBV4-3, the J call TRBJ2-5; 11 nucleotides match TRBD2. This CDR3 comprises 18 residues. Germline loops: CDR1 LGHNA, CDR2 YSLEER. After removal of 1 base from V and 2 bases from J, the junction contained 9 bases not matched to a gene. CDR3 nucleotides: TGCGCCAGCAGCCAAGGGCAGATAGCGGGAGGGTATCAAGAGACCCAGTACTTC. Translated: CASSQGQIAGGYQETQYF.

This clonotype occurred many times. The rearrangement links TRBV19 to TRBJ2-4; a possible D gene is TRBD2 (5 bases). V lost 5 bases and J lost 3, with 20 bases in between. The length of the CDR3 is 17 residues. The germline V gene has CDR1 LNHDA and CDR2 SQIVND (reference sequence). The CDR3 bases are TGTGCCAGTAGTGCTCCCCATTTAGCGCTAAGCAAAAACATTCAGTACTTC. This encodes CASSAPHLALSKNIQYF.

This clonotype was seen many times. This chain connects TRBV25-1 to TRBJ2-1; possibly TRBD1 or TRBD2 for D (5 bases each). The germline CDR1 and CDR2 sequences are MGHDK and SYGVNS. Trimming cost V 2 bases and J 9 bases, with 8 bases left between them. The CDR3 has 12 residues. The chain's CDR3 is CASSERGSEQFF. The CDR3 region has the DNA TGTGCCAGCAGTGAACGGGGCAGTGAGCAGTTCTTC.

In this sample, this clonotype turned up many times. The V gene is TRBV7-9, the J gene TRBJ1-3, with D possibly matching TRBD1 (5 bases). CDR3 length: 15 amino acids. The V gene lost 5 bases and the J gene lost 5 bases, with 16 bases spanning the gap. Germline assignment: CDR1 SEHNR and CDR2 FQNEAQ (reference sequence). DNA of the CDR3: TGTGCCAGCAGCGGAGGGACTGGTCTAAGAAACACCATATATTTT. Its translation: CASSGGTGLRNTIYF.

This clonotype was observed at least ten times. The genes are TRBV7-2 and TRBJ1-2; D unclear. Trimming left V 2 bases short and J 8 bases short, with 12 bases between. The CDR3 spans 13 residues. Germline loops: CDR1 SGHTA, CDR2 FQGNSA. The CDR3 here is CASSLKTGGGYTF. DNA for the CDR3: TGTGCCAGCAGCTTAAAGACCGGTGGCGGCTACACCTTC.

The CDR3 protein is CVLLGDGVTLWGLGFYEQYF. The CDR3 DNA reads TGTGTACTCTTGGGGGATGGTGTAACATTGTGGGGACTTGGGTTCTACGAGCAGTACTTC. The chain links TRBV15 to TRBJ2-7; the D gene is possibly TRBD2 (6 bases). Germline CDR1 LNHNV, CDR2 YYDKDF (reference sequence). The CDR3 length is 20 residues.

In this sample, this clonotype turned up many times. The rearrangement links TRBV7-7 to TRBJ2-7; 7 bases are a match to TRBD2. Losses at the gene ends were 2 bases for V and 5 bases for J; bases not matched to a gene: 9. The CDR3 is 15 residues long. The germline CDR1 and CDR2 sequences are SSHAT and FNYEAQ (reference sequence). CDR3: CASSLSHSGNNEQYF. CDR3 bases: TGTGCCAGCAGCTTAAGTCACAGCGGGAACAACGAGCAGTACTTC.

This clonotype was counted ten times or more. The chain uses TRBV28 and TRBJ2-1; D is perhaps TRBD1 or TRBD2 (5 bases each). V was cut by 5 bases and J by 6 bases, with 17 bases left in between. The CDR3 covers 15 residues. Germline assignment: CDR1 MDHEN and CDR2 SYDVKM. This chain's CDR3 is CASSKGWGSRNEQFF. The CDR3 DNA reads as TGTGCCAGCAGTAAAGGGTGGGGGTCTCGCAATGAGCAGTTCTTC.

This clonotype showed up many times. The chain couples TRBV15 to TRBJ2-3; D is ambiguous. The V gene lost 3 bases and the J gene lost 8 bases, with 15 bases spanning the gap. In germline, CDR1 is LNHNV, CDR2 YYDKDF (reference sequence). The CDR3 has 14 residues. The CDR3 DNA reads as TGTGCCACCAGCAGGACTCCCACGGTCGTTACGCAGTATTTT. This encodes CATSRTPTVVTQYF.

This clonotype was seen repeatedly, ten times or more. The chain employs TRBV15 and TRBJ2-1; D uncertain. Trimming stripped 0 bases from V and 7 bases from J, with 10 bases between. CDR3 length: 14 amino acids. Germline values: CDR1 LNHNV, CDR2 YYDKDF (reference sequence). As DNA, the CDR3 is TGTGCCACCAGCAGAGATGCTACTGGGAATGAGCAGTTCTTC. Translating gives CATSRDATGNEQFF.

This clonotype was found many times. The genes are TRBV6-1 and TRBJ1-6; the D is unclear. CDR1 MNHNS and CDR2 SASEGT come from the germline V gene. V shed 5 bases and J shed 0 bases, with 11 bases lying between them. There are 16 residues in the CDR3. CDR3 nucleotide sequence: TGTGCCAGCAGTCCCTTTACCAGCTCCTATAATTCACCCCTCCACTTT. This encodes CASSPFTSSYNSPLHF.

This clonotype was observed many times. The J gene is TRBJ1-6, the V gene TRBV6-5; D is unresolved. Germline assignment: CDR1 MNHEY and CDR2 SVGAGI. The CDR3 is 13 amino acids. V lost 7 bases and J 9 bases, leaving 13 bases between the germline ends. The CDR3 DNA reads as TGTGCCAGCATTTGGGTCTGGGGTTCACCCCTCCACTTT. Translating gives CASIWVWGSPLHF.

A few counts support this clonotype. This chain joins TRBV2 and TRBJ2-1; 8 nucleotides line up with TRBD1. The germline V gene has CDR1 SNHLY and CDR2 FYNNEI. The CDR3 runs to 15 residues. After removal of 3 bases from V and 6 bases from J, the junction contained 7 bases not matched to a gene. CDR3 amino acids: CASSEDREEINEQFF. Here the CDR3 DNA reads TGTGCCAGCAGTGAGGACAGGGAGGAGATCAATGAGCAGTTCTTC. Full variable domain (remainder filled in from reference TRBV2 and TRBJ2-1): EPEVTQTPSHQVTQMGQEVILRCVPISNHLYFYWYRQILGQKVEFLVSFYNNEISEKSEIFDDQFSVERPDGSNFTLKIRSTKLEDSAMYFCASSEDREEINEQFFGPGTRLTVL.

This clonotype was picked up many times. The CDR3, as DNA: TGTGCCAGCAGCCAAGCTGCGCGGGAGTCGAGGGAGACCCAGTACTTC. Translated: CASSQAARESRETQYF. The rearrangement uses TRBV4-2 and TRBJ2-5; 7 positions match TRBD2. V was pared by 1 base and J by 5 bases, with 10 bases of the junction left unmatched. Germline lookup yields CDR1 LGHNA and CDR2 YNFKEQ. The CDR3 is made up of 16 amino acids.

Ten or more counts support this clonotype. The chain links TRBV12-3 or TRBV12-4 to TRBJ1-5; D uncertain. Trimming cost V 2 bases and J 4 bases, with 6 bases left between them. CDR3 size: 13 residues. For the CDR3, the DNA is TGTGCCAGCAGTTTAAAACTGAATCAGCCCCAGCATTTT. Translation: CASSLKLNQPQHF.

This clonotype was recorded many times. The V and J genes are TRBV27 and TRBJ2-5; D ambiguous. The germline gives CDR1 MNHEY, CDR2 SMNVEV (reference sequence). The CDR3 sequence is 13 residues long. The V gene lost 4 bases and the J gene lost 2 bases, with 8 bases spanning the gap. In nucleotides, the CDR3 is TGTGCCAGCAGTTCTATTGGTCAAGAGACCCAGTACTTC. It translates to CASSSIGQETQYF.

This clonotype was seen many times. The CDR3 nucleotides read TGTGCCAGCAGTTTGCAGGGGGGGAACACCGGGGAGCTGTTTTTT. Translated: CASSLQGGNTGELFF. The V and J genes are TRBV6-5 and TRBJ2-2; possible D gene TRBD1, 7 bases. V gave up 4 bases and J gave up 1 base, with 10 bases separating them. The CDR3 spans 15 residues. Germline V lookup: CDR1 MNHEY, CDR2 SVGAGI.

Worth noting for this clonotype: A much more abundant neighbour one base away suggests this may be a read error. The gene calls are TRBV20-1 and TRBJ2-7; D not resolved. CDR1 is DFQATT and CDR2 is SNEGSKA in the germline V gene (reference sequence). This CDR3 is built from 13 residues. V lost 1 base and J 5 bases, leaving 12 bases between the germline ends. In nucleotides, the CDR3 is TGCAGTGCTAGAGTGGGAACCCTGGACGAGCAGTACTTC. This encodes CSARVGTLDEQYF.

This clonotype was counted ten times or more. The V and J genes are TRBV6-2 or TRBV6-3 and TRBJ2-1, with D uncertain. Germline CDR1 is MNHEY and CDR2 is SVGEGT. The CDR3 has 13 amino acids. V was trimmed by 6 bases and J by 6 bases, leaving 12 bases between them. The CDR3 reads CASSPSTGNEQFF. The CDR3 bases are TGTGCCAGCAGCCCCTCAACGGGCAATGAGCAGTTCTTC.

The rearrangement joins TRBV3-1 to TRBJ2-7; TRBD1 matches 10 bases. V gave up 1 base and J gave up 3 bases; unmatched junction bases: 6. The germline V gene has CDR1 LGHDT and CDR2 YNNKEL (reference sequence). This CDR3 is 16 amino acids long. The CDR3 coding sequence is TGTGCCAGCAGCCAAGCCTCGGGACAGGGGCACTACGAGCAGTACTTC. Translating gives CASSQASGQGHYEQYF.